The TCR beta chain described here comes from a study of T cell changes during pregnancy in multiple sclerosis. CDR1 is MNHEY, CDR2 SMNVEV, per germline (reference sequence). V gave up 5 bases and J gave up 0 bases, with 13 bases separating them. The CDR3 consists of 16 residues. Here immunoSEQ multiplex PCR was the method, and the copy in TCRdb shows in-frame clones only, minus some. Among around 62,000 clones listed, roughly 93% were seen once. V gene TRBV27 combines with J gene TRBJ2-2; tentative D call: TRBD1 (5 bases). The TCR originated in a female donor with multiple sclerosis, enrolled in a pregnancy study. The sample here was CD8+ T cells from peripheral blood mononuclear cells, taken in the second trimester of pregnancy. The CDR3 DNA is TGTGCCAGCAGTGATTGGACACAAGCGAACACCGGGGAGCTGTTTTTT. Its protein is CASSDWTQANTGELFF.